This T cell receptor (beta chain) was documented in a study of CD8+CD57+ T cells in acquired aplastic anemia. Study-level information: Sorted CD4+ and CD8+ cells yielded roughly 3.2 ug of DNA on average.

Study findings and constraints: Overlap between patients and controls comprised roughly 30 CD8+ CDR3 sequences. For CD8+ Simpson's diversity, patients and controls showed no significant difference.

Genomic DNA, the template, was used for profiling of the TCR beta VDJ and CDR3. TCRdb re-analysed the reads in MiXCR, keeping a single row per CDR3 protein. The repertoire has some 290,000 distinct CDR3 sequences, 56% of them found once; the top ten carry 8%. CDR3 length: 17 amino acids. The germline CDR1 and CDR2 sequences are SNHLY and FYNNEI. J gave up 6 bases and V 8 bases, and 16 bases lay outside the gene matches. As concerns this clonotype: Antigen specificity is unknown.

The origin of this receptor is a human donor with severe aplastic anemia or a healthy control (not recorded which). The chain joins TRBV2 to TRBJ2-2, with 9 bases that match TRBD2. The source material was sorted CD4+, CD8+, or CD8+CD57+ T cells (not recorded which) from PBMCs. CDR3 loop: CASLSDGGGALAGELFF. CDR3 DNA: TGTGCCAGCCTAAGTGATGGCGGGGGGGCCTTGGCCGGGGAGCTGTTTTTT.